Each of the 6 T cell receptor beta chains below was sequenced from the same sample in a study of blood T cell repertoires in COVID-19. TCRdb's table, derived via immunoSEQ multiplex PCR, lists solely in-frame clones and lacks some. The repertoire includes approximately 270,000 clones, 89% of them detected once, and around 2.1% sits in the top ten. Sequencing input: peripheral blood. The origin of the receptors is a man aged 50 to 60 with acute or convalescent COVID-19.

The chain carries TRBV11-1 and TRBJ2-7, with D tentatively TRBD1 (5 bases). CDR1 and CDR2 from the germline V gene are SGHAT and FQDESV (reference sequence). The CDR3 contains 13 residues. The germline V and J ends were trimmed by 7 bases and 0 bases, with 10 bases remaining between them. CDR3 coding DNA: TGTGCCAGCATGGGGCAGGCCTCCTACGAGCAGTACTTC. Amino acid sequence: CASMGQASYEQYF.

The rearrangement uses TRBV10-3 and TRBJ1-6; tentatively, D is TRBD1 (6 bases). Germline V gives CDR1 ENHRY, CDR2 SYGVKD. The CDR3 covers 15 residues. V lost 3 bases to trimming and J lost 6 bases, with 12 bases between them. The CDR3 coding sequence is TGTGCCATCAGTGAAGTAGACAGGAGTAATTCACCCCTCCACTTT. It translates to CAISEVDRSNSPLHF.

The chain is built from TRBV19 and TRBJ2-5; the match to TRBD1 covers 7 bases. The CDR3 length is 14 residues. V lost 6 bases, J lost 5 bases, and 9 bases stayed unmatched. Germline V gene data show CDR1 as LNHDA and CDR2 as SQIVND (reference sequence). CDR3 in DNA: TGTGCCAGTAGGCAACACAGGGGCGTCGAGACCCAGTACTTC. It codes for CASRQHRGVETQYF.

The chain couples TRBV4-2 to TRBJ1-6, with TRBD1 matching 8 bases. CDR3 length equals 12 residues. V dropped 3 bases and J dropped 17; count of bases not matched to a gene: 6. Germline V gene lookup returns CDR1 LGHNA and CDR2 YNFKEQ. Here the CDR3 reads CASSHTTGGFHF. In DNA form, the CDR3 reads TGTGCCAGCAGCCACACTACAGGGGGGTTCCACTTT.

The J gene is TRBJ2-7, the V gene TRBV4-1, with 9 bases fitting TRBD2. The germline gives CDR1 MGHRA, CDR2 YSYEKL. This CDR3 is 17 amino acids long. J was trimmed by 1 base and V by 1 base; bases with no gene match: 8. DNA for the CDR3: TGCGCCAGCAGCCAAGGGTCAATAGCGGGGGCTTCCTACGAGCAGTACTTC. Translating gives CASSQGSIAGASYEQYF.

The gene calls are TRBV14 and TRBJ1-4; 7 nucleotides line up with TRBD1. Germline V gene lookup returns CDR1 SGHDN and CDR2 FVKESK. Trimming took 5 bases from V and 4 from J; bases not matched to a gene: 4. The CDR3 runs to 14 residues. This chain's CDR3 is CASSLGQYNEKLFF. The CDR3 DNA sequence: TGTGCCAGCAGCTTGGGACAGTATAATGAAAAACTGTTTTTT.